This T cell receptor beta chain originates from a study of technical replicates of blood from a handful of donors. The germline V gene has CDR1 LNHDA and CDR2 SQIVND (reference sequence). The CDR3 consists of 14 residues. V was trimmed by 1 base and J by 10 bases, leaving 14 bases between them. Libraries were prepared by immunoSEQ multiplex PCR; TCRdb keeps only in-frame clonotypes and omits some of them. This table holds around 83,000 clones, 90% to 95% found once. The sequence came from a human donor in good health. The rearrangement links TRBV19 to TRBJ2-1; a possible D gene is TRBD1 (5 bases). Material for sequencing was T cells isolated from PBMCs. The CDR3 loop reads CASSIAPTVGEQFF. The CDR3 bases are TGTGCCAGTAGTATAGCCCCGACAGTAGGGGAGCAGTTCTTC.